These 7 T cell receptor beta chains share one sample of origin, sequenced in a study of PD-1 blockade in classical Hodgkin lymphoma. Every patient relapsed after autologous stem cell transplantation, and brentuximab vedotin exposure varied. Out of thawed PBMCs, magnetic negative selection purified CD4+ T cells. Only in-frame clones appear in the TCRdb table, and some are missing; sequencing was by immunoSEQ multiplex PCR. The sample has about 9,000 clones; about 86% are singletons. The source was CD4+ T cells from blood, collected at baseline. The receptors were sampled from a human donor with classical Hodgkin lymphoma.

The gene calls are TRBV29-1 and TRBJ2-4; possible D gene TRBD2, 5 bases. Germline CDR1 and CDR2: SQVTM and ANQGSEA. V lost 3 bases and J lost 0, with 9 bases in between. The CDR3 sequence is 14 residues long. CDR3 residues: CSVESGIAKNIQYF. CDR3 DNA: TGCAGCGTTGAGTCCGGGATAGCCAAAAACATTCAGTACTTC.

The chain couples TRBV28 to TRBJ1-1; the D gene is possibly TRBD1 (6 bases). Germline V gene data show CDR1 as MDHEN and CDR2 as SYDVKM. Trimming removed 7 bases from V and 1 base from J, with 13 bases in between. The length of the CDR3 is 14 residues. The CDR3 spells CASTLDRRNTEAFF. The CDR3 DNA follows: TGTGCCAGCACCCTTGACAGGAGGAACACTGAAGCTTTCTTT.

The chain is built from TRBV19 and TRBJ2-1; 10 bases are a match to TRBD1. The trim removed 5 bases at V and 7 bases at J, leaving 14 bases unmatched. The CDR3 is 17 amino acids. CDR1 is LNHDA and CDR2 is SQIVND in the germline V gene (reference sequence). The CDR3 region has the DNA TGTGCCAGTAGTGCAAATGTCCGGGACAGGGGCCGGAATGAGCAGTTCTTC. Its protein is CASSANVRDRGRNEQFF. Full variable domain (outside the CDR3, taken from reference TRBV19 and TRBJ2-1): DGGITQSPKYLFRKEGQNVTLSCEQNLNHDAMYWYRQDPGQGLRLIYYSQIVNDFQKGDIAEGYSVSREKKESFPLTVTSAQKNPTAFYLCASSANVRDRGRNEQFFGPGTRLTVL.

This clone was found once. The chain recombines TRBV9 with TRBJ2-3, with D unclear. Germline V gene sequence: CDR1 SGDLS, CDR2 YYNGEE. The CDR3 has 15 residues. V was clipped by 3 bases and J by 2 bases, with 13 bases between them. The chain's CDR3 is CASSAGPDDTDTQYF. Here the CDR3 DNA reads TGTGCCAGCAGCGCGGGCCCCGATGACACAGATACGCAGTATTTT. Based on the CDR3 plus reference TRBV9 and TRBJ2-3, the full variable domain is DSGVTQTPKHLITATGQRVTLRCSPRSGDLSVYWYQQSLDQGLQFLIQYYNGEERAKGNILERFSAQQFPDLHSELNLSSLELGDSALYFCASSAGPDDTDTQYFGPGTRLTVL.

Concerning this clone itself: A read error may produce the germline difference seen at one junction end. The V and J genes are TRBV7-7 and TRBJ2-2; 7 bases are shared with TRBD2. CDR1 SSHAT and CDR2 FNYEAQ come from the germline V gene (reference sequence). There are 14 residues in the CDR3. The CDR3 DNA is TGTGCTAGCAGGGAGGGCATCAACACCGGGGAGCTGTTTTTT. Amino acids: CASREGINTGELFF.

The genes are TRBV5-4 and TRBJ2-7; 9 bases line up with TRBD1. There are 14 residues in the CDR3. With 5 bases clipped from V and 5 bases from J, the junction kept 8 bases outside the gene matches. Germline V CDR1 and CDR2: SGHNT, YYREEE (reference sequence). The CDR3 is CASSFRDRVNEQYF. The CDR3 DNA sequence: TGTGCCAGCAGTTTCCGGGACAGGGTTAACGAGCAGTACTTC.

The rearrangement joins TRBV19 to TRBJ1-5; D may be TRBD1 (5 bases). CDR3 length equals 17 residues. CDR1 and CDR2 (germline): LNHDA, SQIVND (reference sequence). Trimming stripped 5 bases from V and 6 bases from J, with 23 bases between. CDR3 in amino acids: CASSVRGPVEASQPQHF. CDR3 nucleotide sequence: TGTGCCAGTAGTGTGCGGGGACCCGTTGAAGCGAGTCAGCCCCAGCATTTT.